This T cell receptor beta chain was obtained from a study of read filtering for tumor transcriptome and immune sequencing. Study-wide context: IR-seq gave about 4.05 to 11 million TCR reads per sample; RNA-seq gave about 80 to 1,300.

Trimming took off 3 bases at V and 3 bases at J, with 17 bases between the two ends. The CDR3 spans 15 residues. The germline V gene has CDR1 SQVTM and CDR2 ANQGSEA. This clonotype was picked up many times. From roughly 390 ng of RNA, a library with molecular barcoded alpha/delta and beta/gamma adaptors was made. TCRdb analysed the reads with MiXCR anew, one entry per CDR3 protein. The repertoire holds over 35,000 distinct CDR3 sequences, about an eighth seen once, with approximately 31% in the top ten. The rearrangement joins TRBV29-1 to TRBJ2-5, with D maybe TRBD2 (6 bases). The sequenced sample consisted of a population of CD138-negative cells sorted from bone marrow. The origin of this receptor is a donor aged 40 or older with multiple myeloma. The CDR3 bases are TGCAGCGTTGAGTGGAGGGGTTTCGGAAAAGAGACCCAGTACTTC. Translating gives CSVEWRGFGKETQYF.